The 30 T cell receptor beta chains reported below all come from one sample, sequenced in a study of T cells in narcolepsy (dated by TCRdb to the late 2010s). Libraries were prepared through the immunoSEQ multiplex PCR assay. The source is immuneACCESS, and TCRdb retained only in-frame sequences with V and J called. Part of the clones is not carried over; for the studies checked, unresolved V genes explain less than half of this, and the remainder is unexplained. Recorded for this sample are about 32,000 clones; roughly four fifths of them occurred a single time. The ten largest clones capture about 0.66% of the sample. Sample: memory (CD45RA-) CD4+ T cells from blood. The label giving this sample's cell subset or site can be read as: memory T cells sorted ex vivo from peripheral blood. These receptors were taken from a human donor in good health.

The genes are TRBV7-9 and TRBJ1-3; perhaps TRBD1 as D (6 bases). Germline CDR1 SEHNR, CDR2 FQNEAQ (reference sequence). V lost 5 bases, J lost 0 bases, and 20 bases lay in between. This CDR3 contains 18 residues. The CDR3 is CASSALTGMTNSGNTIYF. CDR3 DNA: TGTGCCAGCAGCGCACTCACAGGGATGACTAACTCTGGAAACACCATATATTTT.

The chain has TRBV7-2 and TRBJ1-2, with 8 bases lining up with TRBD1. The CDR3 is 15 amino acids. Trimming cost V 3 bases and J 4 bases; bases outside gene matches: 7. Germline CDR1 and CDR2: SGHTA and FQGNSA. CDR3 protein: CASSLSDRDAYGYTF. The CDR3 bases are TGTGCCAGCAGCTTGTCGGACAGGGATGCCTATGGCTACACCTTC. The full variable domain, with the rest looked up from reference TRBV7-2 and TRBJ1-2, is GAGVSQSPSNKVTEKGKDVELRCDPISGHTALYWYRQSLGQGLEFLIYFQGNSAPDKSGLPSDRFSAERTGGSVSTLTIQRTQQEDSAVYLCASSLSDRDAYGYTFGSGTRLTVV.

The chain carries TRBV5-1 and TRBJ1-4; unclear D gene. V dropped 0 bases and J dropped 4 bases, with 10 bases sitting between them. CDR1 is SGHRS and CDR2 is YFSETQ in the germline V gene. CDR3 length equals 15 residues. The CDR3 DNA is TGCGCCAGCAGCTTGGGTGCGGGGTTTAATGAAAAACTGTTTTTT. Amino acid sequence: CASSLGAGFNEKLFF.

The chain couples TRBV7-9 to TRBJ1-2, with a possible D match to TRBD1 (6 bases). Per germline, CDR1 SEHNR and CDR2 FQNEAQ (reference sequence). Trimming cost V 5 bases and J 8 bases, with 12 bases left between them. This CDR3 contains 12 residues. CDR3 nucleotides: TGTGCCAGCAGCCGAGGGGGGGTCGGCTACACCTTC. It yields the protein CASSRGGVGYTF.

The V gene is TRBV6-5, the J gene TRBJ1-5; D remains unclear. V lost 0 bases and J lost 3, with 9 bases in between. Germline V gene sequence: CDR1 MNHEY, CDR2 SVGAGI. This CDR3 contains 15 residues. The chain's CDR3 is CASSYSISANQPQHF. Here the CDR3 DNA reads TGTGCCAGCAGTTACTCGATATCAGCCAATCAGCCCCAGCATTTT.

The chain combines TRBV15 with TRBJ1-5; D remains unclear. In germline, CDR1 is LNHNV, CDR2 YYDKDF (reference sequence). There are 17 residues in the CDR3. Trimming took 3 bases from V and 3 from J, leaving 18 bases between them. The DNA of the CDR3 is TGTGCCACCAGCAGTTTCGAGTCCGTGGGCGACAATCAGCCCCAGCATTTT. The encoded protein is CATSSFESVGDNQPQHF.

Remarks on this clone: The same CDR3 can be traced to other DNA sequences in this sample. The chain carries TRBV28 and TRBJ1-5; weak D call: TRBD1 (6 bases). Germline V gene lookup returns CDR1 MDHEN and CDR2 SYDVKM. The V end was cut by 1 base, the J end by 6 bases, with 16 bases between. The CDR3 consists of 16 residues. CDR3 loop: CASSLSVGGAGQPQHF. The CDR3 DNA sequence: TGTGCCAGCAGTTTATCGGTCGGGGGGGCGGGTCAGCCCCAGCATTTT.

This clone was recorded once. The chain links TRBV5-8 to TRBJ1-5; D is ambiguous. From germline, CDR1 is SGHTS and CDR2 YDEGEE. The length of the CDR3 is 12 residues. With 6 bases removed from V and 5 bases from J, the gap between germline ends came to 9 bases. The CDR3 here is CASTRSHQPQHF. In DNA form, the CDR3 reads TGTGCCAGCACTAGGAGCCATCAGCCCCAGCATTTT.

The chain has TRBV29-1 and TRBJ1-2; D is undetermined. Looked up from germline, CDR1 is SQVTM and CDR2 is ANQGSEA. The CDR3 has 10 residues. The V and J ends lost 3 bases and 6 bases respectively, with 5 bases between them. This CDR3 reads CSVDGDGYTF. CDR3 nucleotides: TGCAGCGTTGACGGTGATGGCTACACCTTC.

The CDR3 region has the DNA TGTGCCAGCAGGACGGGACAGGCCTACACCTTC. Protein product: CASRTGQAYTF. V is TRBV2 and J is TRBJ1-2; TRBD1 agrees at 8 bases. V lost 6 bases to trimming and J lost 10 bases; unmatched junction nucleotides: 4. In germline, CDR1 is SNHLY, CDR2 FYNNEI. The length of the CDR3 is 11 residues.

This clone was detected a few times. This chain links TRBV27 with TRBJ2-2, with D perhaps given as TRBD1 or TRBD2 (5 bases each). Germline V gene lookup returns CDR1 MNHEY and CDR2 SMNVEV (reference sequence). There are 15 residues in the CDR3. V lost 6 bases and J lost 3, with 14 bases in between. The DNA for the CDR3 is TGTGCCAGCAGGACGGGGCGGACCCACACCGGGGAGCTGTTTTTT. This gives the protein CASRTGRTHTGELFF.

The chain employs TRBV2 and TRBJ1-2, with D maybe TRBD1 (6 bases). This CDR3 contains 15 residues. The V end lost 6 bases, the J end lost 0 bases, and 14 bases lay between the germline ends. The germline CDR1 and CDR2 sequences are SNHLY and FYNNEI. The DNA for the CDR3 is TGTGCCAGCAGCCCGGACAGATTAGCTAACTATGGCTACACCTTC. It specifies CASSPDRLANYGYTF. The full variable domain, in which reference TRBV2 and TRBJ1-2 provide the parts outside the CDR3, is EPEVTQTPSHQVTQMGQEVILRCVPISNHLYFYWYRQILGQKVEFLVSFYNNEISEKSEIFDDQFSVERPDGSNFTLKIRSTKLEDSAMYFCASSPDRLANYGYTFGSGTRLTVV.

The chain employs TRBV7-8 and TRBJ1-3; a possible D gene is TRBD1 (5 bases). There are 18 residues in the CDR3. Germline assignment: CDR1 SGHVS and CDR2 FQNEAQ. V lost 4 bases and J 2 bases, leaving 21 bases between the germline ends. The CDR3 region is CASSSTNFRRGAGNTIYF. As DNA, the CDR3 is TGTGCCAGCAGCTCGACCAACTTTAGACGGGGGGCTGGAAACACCATATATTTT. The entire variable domain, with the rest obtained from reference TRBV7-8 and TRBJ1-3, is as follows: GAGVSQSPRYKVAKRGQDVALRCDPISGHVSLFWYQQALGQGPEFLTYFQNEAQLDKSGLPSDRFFAERPEGSVSTLKIQRTQQEDSAVYLCASSSTNFRRGAGNTIYFGEGSWLTVV.

The V call is TRBV30, the J call TRBJ1-6; D perhaps matches TRBD1 (5 bases). The CDR3 spans 13 residues. Germline-derived CDR1 and CDR2 are GTSNPN and SVGIG (reference sequence). Deletions cut 1 base from V and 6 bases from J, with 7 bases between. The DNA for the CDR3 is TGTGCCTGGAGTGCGGGACTTAATTCACCCCTCCACTTT. Its protein product is CAWSAGLNSPLHF.

The chain links TRBV6-5 to TRBJ1-3, with D unclear. The germline V gene has CDR1 MNHEY and CDR2 SVGAGI. Trimming shortened V by 6 bases and J by 0 bases, and 3 bases separated the two germline ends. The length of the CDR3 is 12 residues. CDR3 nucleotides: TGTGCCAGCAGGGACTCTGGAAACACCATATATTTT. Encoded protein: CASRDSGNTIYF.

The chain has TRBV5-1 and TRBJ2-3; the D gene could be TRBD1 or TRBD2 (6 bases each). Looked up from germline, CDR1 is SGHRS and CDR2 is YFSETQ. Trimming removed 4 bases from V and 2 bases from J, with 11 bases in between. CDR3 length: 14 residues. The CDR3 sequence: CASSRGGNTDTQYF. CDR3 nucleotides: TGCGCCAGCAGCCGAGGGGGGAACACAGATACGCAGTATTTT. Together with reference TRBV5-1 and TRBJ2-3, the CDR3 gives the full variable domain: KAGVTQTPRYLIKTRGQQVTLSCSPISGHRSVSWYQQTPGQGLQFLFEYFSETQRNKGNFPGRFSGRQFSNSRSEMNVSTLELGDSALYLCASSRGGNTDTQYFGPGTRLTVL.

This chain links TRBV5-6 with TRBJ2-7, with 9 bases aligning to TRBD1. Per the germline V gene, CDR1 is SGHDT and CDR2 is YYEEEE. The CDR3 has 14 amino acids. Trimming removed 4 bases from V and 5 bases from J; junction bases left unmatched: 7. The CDR3 coding sequence is TGTGCCAGCAGCCCAAGGACAGGGGCAAACGAGCAGTACGTC. As protein: CASSPRTGANEQYV.

This chain links TRBV14 with TRBJ2-5, with TRBD2 matching over 7 bases. V dropped 4 bases and J dropped 5; count of bases not matched to a gene: 10. The germline V gene has CDR1 SGHDN and CDR2 FVKESK. The CDR3 spans 15 residues. CDR3 DNA sequence: TGTGCCAGCAGCCGGGGACTAACGCTAGGGGAGACCCAGTACTTC. Translated: CASSRGLTLGETQYF.

This chain links TRBV25-1 with TRBJ2-7; the D gene is possibly TRBD2 (5 bases). The CDR3 is 12 residues long. The germline gives CDR1 MGHDK, CDR2 SYGVNS. The V gene lost 4 bases and the J gene lost 5 bases, with 9 bases spanning the gap. CDR3 region: CASSGRQDEQYF. The CDR3 DNA reads as TGTGCCAGCAGTGGGAGGCAGGACGAGCAGTACTTC.

This clone was picked up one time. The V gene is TRBV5-5, the J gene TRBJ2-4; D may be TRBD1 or TRBD2 (5 bases each). CDR3 length equals 18 residues. The V end was cut by 3 bases, the J end by 6 bases, with 25 bases between. Germline lookup yields CDR1 SGHKS and CDR2 YYEKEE (reference sequence). CDR3 loop: CASSSLTVRRGAGNIQYF. The CDR3, as DNA: TGTGCCAGCAGCTCTTTGACAGTCCGACGGGGTGCTGGAAACATTCAGTACTTC. The full variable domain, with the rest looked up from reference TRBV5-5 and TRBJ2-4, is DAGVTQSPTHLIKTRGQQVTLRCSPISGHKSVSWYQQVLGQGPQFIFQYYEKEERGRGNFPDRFSARQFPNYSSELNVNALLLGDSALYLCASSSLTVRRGAGNIQYFGAGTRLSVL.

The chain recombines TRBV28 with TRBJ2-1; 9 nucleotides line up with TRBD1. The CDR3 runs to 17 residues. V was clipped by 4 bases and J by 7 bases; unmatched bases: 14. From germline, CDR1 is MDHEN and CDR2 SYDVKM. The CDR3 DNA is TGTGCCAGCAGTTCCCTACACAGGGGGCGGATCGGGAATGAGCAGTTCTTC. It is translated as CASSSLHRGRIGNEQFF.

The V gene is TRBV10-3, the J gene TRBJ1-6; 11 positions agree with TRBD1. Germline V gene data show CDR1 as ENHRY and CDR2 as SYGVKD. CDR3 length: 16 amino acids. V lost 2 bases and J lost 10; bases outside the gene matches: 7. The DNA of the CDR3 is TGTGCCATCAGTGAGCTCGGGGGACAGGGGGGATCACCCCTCCACTTT. This codes for CAISELGGQGGSPLHF.

This chain connects TRBV30 to TRBJ2-5; D tentatively fits TRBD1 or TRBD2 (6 bases each). Trimming left V 0 bases short and J 5 bases short, with 10 bases between. This CDR3 spans 13 amino acids. Germline CDR1 and CDR2: GTSNPN and SVGIG (reference sequence). The CDR3 bases are TGTGCCTGGAGTGTTAGGAGGGGGGAGACCCAGTACTTC. It encodes CAWSVRRGETQYF.

The rearrangement uses TRBV5-1 and TRBJ2-5; 11 bases match TRBD2. V was clipped by 3 bases and J by 5 bases; unmatched bases: 6. The CDR3 loop spans 15 amino acids. CDR1 and CDR2 (germline): SGHRS, YFSETQ. This CDR3 reads CASSSMTSGAETQYF. DNA for the CDR3: TGCGCCAGCAGCTCTATGACTAGCGGGGCTGAGACCCAGTACTTC.

The V and J genes are TRBV25-1 and TRBJ2-5; 11 positions match TRBD2. This CDR3 spans 16 amino acids. J was trimmed by 2 bases and V by 1 base; bases with no gene match: 3. Germline CDR1 reads MGHDK; CDR2 reads SYGVNS. CDR3 nucleotide sequence: TGTGCCAGCAGTGAATCTGTAGCGGGGGGGCAAGAGACCCAGTACTTC. Translated, it gives CASSESVAGGQETQYF.

J is TRBJ1-4 and V is TRBV7-8; possible D gene TRBD1, 6 bases. V dropped 5 bases and J dropped 6 bases, with 16 bases sitting between them. This CDR3 has 15 residues. CDR1 SGHVS and CDR2 FQNEAQ come from the germline V gene. CDR3 nucleotides: TGTGCCAGCAGCCCCGGCGGAACAGGGCATGAAAAACTGTTTTTT. Its protein product is CASSPGGTGHEKLFF.

With respect to this clone: In the same sample, other DNA sequences code for this CDR3. J is TRBJ2-3 and V is TRBV7-9; 8 bases fit TRBD1. From germline, CDR1 is SEHNR and CDR2 FQNEAQ (reference sequence). Trimming at V came to 5 bases and at J to 4 bases, leaving 2 bases not matched to a gene. The CDR3 runs 13 residues. The DNA of the CDR3 is TGTGCCAGCAGCCCCAGGGGGCCAGATACGCAGTATTTT. Encoded protein: CASSPRGPDTQYF.

This clone was seen a few times. CDR3 loop: CASSLTGAQETQYF. The CDR3 DNA is TGTGCCAGCTCACTGACAGGGGCCCAGGAGACCCAGTACTTC. This rearrangement joins TRBV18 to TRBJ2-5; TRBD1 agrees at 8 bases. V dropped 4 bases and J dropped 5; count of bases not matched to a gene: 6. The CDR3 runs 14 residues. Germline V CDR1 and CDR2: KGHSH, LQKENI.

This sequence joins TRBV6-1 and TRBJ2-2; 10 nucleotides align to TRBD1. Germline V gene data show CDR1 as MNHNS and CDR2 as SASEGT. After removal of 4 bases from V and 6 bases from J, the junction contained 8 bases not matched to a gene. The CDR3 is 16 amino acids. CDR3 region: CASSVGTGEASGELFF. The CDR3 DNA sequence: TGTGCCAGCAGTGTTGGGACAGGGGAGGCGTCCGGGGAGCTGTTTTTT.

The chain has TRBV5-1 and TRBJ2-2, with TRBD1 matching over 9 bases. Germline-derived CDR1 and CDR2 are SGHRS and YFSETQ. The CDR3 is 14 residues long. V lost 5 bases, J lost 2 bases, and 1 base stayed unmatched. CDR3: CASRTGGNTGELFF. CDR3 DNA sequence: TGCGCCAGCAGGACAGGGGGTAACACCGGGGAGCTGTTTTTT. Full variable domain (outside the CDR3, taken from reference TRBV5-1 and TRBJ2-2): KAGVTQTPRYLIKTRGQQVTLSCSPISGHRSVSWYQQTPGQGLQFLFEYFSETQRNKGNFPGRFSGRQFSNSRSEMNVSTLELGDSALYLCASRTGGNTGELFFGEGSRLTVL.